The source of this TCR beta chain is a study of T-cell reconstitution after alpha-beta-depleted transplantation in children. General observations from the study: There were reportedly several hundred expanded graft clones from which alpha-beta T cells came about two months after transplant.

Molecular barcoding with unique molecular identifiers was used for the TCRbeta library. TCRdb fed the PCR reads into MiXCR, producing one record per CDR3 protein. The repertoire holds around 960,000 distinct CDR3 sequences, about 29% seen once, with more than 25% in the top ten. This CDR3 is 17 amino acids long. From germline, CDR1 is SEHNR and CDR2 FQNEAQ (reference sequence). Deletions cut 5 bases from V and 0 bases from J, with 14 bases between. This clonotype occurred a few times. Its cognate antigen is unknown. The rearrangement links TRBV7-9 to TRBJ2-6; a possible D gene is TRBD2 (6 bases). The sequence came from a boy younger than two who had a stem cell transplant for SCID, so the T cells may come from the graft donor. The sequencing used PBMCs, mostly from graft donor cells, collected 360 days after TCRalphabeta/CD19-depleted stem cell transplant. The CDR3 reads CASSPSGTFSGANVLTF. DNA of the CDR3: TGTGCCAGCAGCCCTTCAGGGACTTTCTCTGGGGCCAACGTCCTGACTTTC.